The rows below give T cell receptor beta chains drawn from one sample of a study of blood T cell repertoires in COVID-19. Assay: immunoSEQ multiplex PCR; the TCRdb copy retains only in-frame clones and omits some. In the table there are over 100,000 clones, over 65% of which are singletons. The sequenced material came from peripheral blood. The source is a human donor in a cohort sampled during active COVID-19. Both conserved end residues are part of each CDR3. The order of the fields is J gene, CDR3 length, clone size, V gene, D gene, CDR3 DNA, CDR3 protein. The D gene is left open where the match is weak. Only part of the rows carry a size: once, few, many, or a class if the clone is expanded.

j_call: TRBJ1-1
cdr3_length: 12
clone_size: -
v_call: TRBV24-1
d_call: -
cdr3_nt: TGTGCCACCAGTGATATGACAGATGAAGCTTTCTTT
cdr3_aa: CATSDMTDEAFF

j_call: TRBJ1-2
cdr3_length: 16
clone_size: -
v_call: TRBV6-6
d_call: -
cdr3_nt: TGTGCCAGCAGTTACGGGGCAAGGAGCAAAGTGGGAGGCTACACCTTC
cdr3_aa: CASSYGARSKVGGYTF

j_call: TRBJ2-2
cdr3_length: 16
clone_size: -
v_call: TRBV6-6
d_call: -
cdr3_nt: TGTGCCAGCAGTTTCGAGCCTAGCCTCACCACCGGGGAGCTGTTTTTT
cdr3_aa: CASSFEPSLTTGELFF

j_call: TRBJ1-2
cdr3_length: 15
clone_size: -
v_call: TRBV27
d_call: -
cdr3_nt: TGTGCCAGCAGCCCCAGACACCTGCAGATCTATGGCTACACCTTC
cdr3_aa: CASSPRHLQIYGYTF

j_call: TRBJ2-1
cdr3_length: 15
clone_size: -
v_call: TRBV4-1
d_call: TRBD2
cdr3_nt: TGCGCCAGCAGCCAAGATCCGGGGGGATACAATGAGCAGTTCTTC
cdr3_aa: CASSQDPGGYNEQFF

j_call: TRBJ1-5
cdr3_length: 16
clone_size: once
v_call: TRBV28
d_call: -
cdr3_nt: TGTGCCAGCAGTTCCGCCTCAGGGGTGGGCAATCAGCCCCAGCATTTT
cdr3_aa: CASSSASGVGNQPQHF

j_call: TRBJ1-5
cdr3_length: 14
clone_size: -
v_call: TRBV6-5
d_call: -
cdr3_nt: TGTGCCAGCAGTTACACGGACAGAGATCAGCCCCAGCATTTT
cdr3_aa: CASSYTDRDQPQHF

j_call: TRBJ2-7
cdr3_length: 14
clone_size: -
v_call: TRBV19
d_call: TRBD1
cdr3_nt: TGTGCCAGTAGGAGGACAGGGGGCGTTTACGAGCAGTACTTC
cdr3_aa: CASRRTGGVYEQYF

j_call: TRBJ2-2
cdr3_length: 18
clone_size: -
v_call: TRBV9
d_call: -
cdr3_nt: TGTGCCAGCAGCGTAGAACTAGCAGGGTTCGCGGACACCGGGGAGCTGTTTTTT
cdr3_aa: CASSVELAGFADTGELFF

j_call: TRBJ2-7
cdr3_length: 11
clone_size: -
v_call: TRBV6-6
d_call: -
cdr3_nt: TGTGCCAGCCAGGGCAGTAGAGAGCAGTACTTC
cdr3_aa: CASQGSREQYF

j_call: TRBJ2-5
cdr3_length: 13
clone_size: -
v_call: TRBV9
d_call: -
cdr3_nt: TGTGCCAGCAGCTCCCCCCCCTCGGAGACCCAGTACTTC
cdr3_aa: CASSSPPSETQYF

j_call: TRBJ2-2
cdr3_length: 16
clone_size: -
v_call: TRBV5-6
d_call: TRBD2
cdr3_nt: TGTGCCAGCAGCTGGGCGGGAGCGGGGGGAACCGGGGAGCTGTTTTTT
cdr3_aa: CASSWAGAGGTGELFF

j_call: TRBJ2-3
cdr3_length: 14
clone_size: -
v_call: TRBV2
d_call: -
cdr3_nt: TGTGCCAGCAGTGTTTCCAGGGCGGCAGATACGCAGTATTTT
cdr3_aa: CASSVSRAADTQYF

j_call: TRBJ2-3
cdr3_length: 15
clone_size: -
v_call: TRBV4-3
d_call: TRBD2
cdr3_nt: TGCGCCAGCAGGCGACTAGCGGGGGGGCAAGATACGCAGTATTTT
cdr3_aa: CASRRLAGGQDTQYF

j_call: TRBJ2-6
cdr3_length: 15
clone_size: -
v_call: TRBV6-2/TRBV6-3
d_call: TRBD1
cdr3_nt: TGTGCCAGCAGTTGGACAGGGACTGGGGCCAACGTCCTGACTTTC
cdr3_aa: CASSWTGTGANVLTF

j_call: TRBJ2-7
cdr3_length: 14
clone_size: many
v_call: TRBV6-5
d_call: -
cdr3_nt: TGTGCCAGCAGGGGTCCCGGGTCCTCCTACGAGCAGTACTTC
cdr3_aa: CASRGPGSSYEQYF

j_call: TRBJ1-6
cdr3_length: 13
clone_size: -
v_call: TRBV30
d_call: -
cdr3_nt: TGTGCCTGGGGGCATGCGTATAATTCACCCCTCCACTTT
cdr3_aa: CAWGHAYNSPLHF